The entry below describes one TCR beta chain. Its specific antigen is unknown. Nothing much larger sits one base from this clone, and base qualities are not available. V is cut back by 1 base and J by 1 base, with 13 bases in the junction unmatched. The CDR3 covers 20 residues, taking in both the cysteine and the phenylalanine. Kept here is only the CDR3 DNA, which spans 60 bases and is read in frame from base 1. Sequences SGHTA (CDR1) and FQGTGA (CDR2) are obtained from the germline V gene. What the time point label conveys for this sample: cells obtained before transplantation from donor or recipient. CD3+CD4+ and CD3+CD8+ populations were FACS-sorted from unstimulated pre-transplant donor and recipient cells taken from spleen or lymph nodes. Libraries came from the immunoSEQ multiplex PCR assay. In most patients, genomic DNA was isolated using the Qiagen DNeasy Blood and Tissue Kit and sent frozen to Adaptive Biotechnologies for TCR sequencing. High-throughput TCR-beta CDR3 sequencing of genomic DNA from most patients was performed by Adaptive Biotechnologies. Regarding the original processing steps: TCR sequencing data were retrieved from Adaptive's ImmunoSEQ software for around 18 patients, whereas a few other patients were processed with MiXCR and VDJtools. To correct CD4 versus CD8 sorting errors, any sequence found in both subsets at a frequency ratio below 5:1 was removed. CDR3 nucleotide sequences shared between donor and recipient were removed because their origin could not be assigned. To be classed as alloreactive, a clone needed at least 2-fold expansion over unstimulated cells and a minimum CFSE-low frequency of 0.002% (template counts) or 0.001% (read counts). Mappable clones were those detected in sequenced pre-transplant spleen, lymph node, or MLR CFSE-low populations of the donor or recipient. The cumulative frequency of alloreactive clones was calculated as a percentage of all sequences, weighted by copy number. Here the immuneACCESS table is served through TCRdb, limited to in-frame sequences with V and J called. Missing clones are a known gap in these copies; in checked studies unresolved V genes cover under half, and the rest lacks a known reason. The V and J calls and clone size were taken over from that table, and D and trimming were inferred from the DNA. This sample comprises around 55,000 clones, more than 70% of them detected only once. 0.55% to 0.8% of the sample rests with the top ten.

This record comes from a study of graft-versus-host responses after intestinal transplantation (dated by TCRdb to the early 2020s). As for the study more broadly: The transplants that recipients got were multivisceral, liver-intestinal, or isolated intestinal. All recipients received anti-thymocyte globulin induction followed by maintenance tacrolimus and steroids for 3 to 4 years. Alloreactive clones were identified by sequencing pre-transplant mixed lymphocyte reaction products and comparing these products with unstimulated pre-transplant donor and recipient T cells. Samples from three later patients were sequenced in-house on an Illumina MiSeq with MiXCR processing rather than by the commercial service. Graft-versus-host and host-versus-graft alloreactive T cell clones were tracked in the graft, circulation and bone marrow after intestinal transplantation using bulk TCR-beta CDR3 sequencing. A peak of at least 4% donor T cells among recipient peripheral blood mononuclear cells was the definition used for donor T cell macrochimerism. The cohort enrolled 20 to 30 intestinal transplant recipients including one retransplant, and 3 patients lacking pretransplant specimens were excluded.

The study at large found these results: Conclusions were limited by the relatively low number and heterogeneity of intestinal transplant patients. Early after transplant, peak levels of circulating GvH clones were associated with declines in HvG clones. Patients with donor T cell macrochimerism had high GvH to HvG T cell clonal ratios in their allografts. GvH clones turned up in recipient bone marrow, with some appearing earlier in ileal mucosa or blood, a pattern consistent with an intestinal mucosal origin.

This clonotype was sampled from a human donor who was the organ donor for an intestinal transplant. The rearrangement combines TRBV7-3 with TRBJ2-6, with 7 bases aligning to TRBD2. The specimen comprised unstimulated CD4+ T cells sorted from spleen or lymph node cells, sampled before transplant. In nucleotide form, the sequence is TGTGCCAGCAGCTTAAGACCCGGACTAGATACTCCTTCTGGGGCCAACGTCCTGACTTTC. Its coded protein is CASSLRPGLDTPSGANVLTF.